One sample yielded the 29 T cell receptor beta chains listed below, sequenced in a study of cytomegalovirus exposure and HLA in healthy donors. Sequencing used immunoSEQ multiplex PCR; TCRdb keeps in-frame clones, though not all of them. The table has 90,000 to 140,000 clones, around 83% seen once. What was sequenced was PBMCs. Receptors originate from a young woman in good health and CMV-seropositive.

The chain carries TRBV2 and TRBJ2-5, with D possibly matching TRBD2 (6 bases). This CDR3 contains 13 residues. Trimming took off 6 bases at V and 4 bases at J, with 12 bases between the two ends. The germline V gene has CDR1 SNHLY and CDR2 FYNNEI. The CDR3 loop reads CASSGDFLETQYF. CDR3 nucleotide sequence: TGTGCCAGCAGCGGGGACTTTCTAGAGACCCAGTACTTC.

This chain connects TRBV7-9 to TRBJ1-5; 10 bases are a match to TRBD1. With V trimmed by 5 bases and J by 4 bases, 2 bases remained unmatched. The CDR3 is 14 amino acids. Germline loops: CDR1 SEHNR, CDR2 FQNEAQ (reference sequence). The CDR3 loop is CASSRTGGNQPQHF. The CDR3 nucleotides read TGTGCCAGCAGCCGGACAGGGGGGAATCAGCCCCAGCATTTT.

CDR3 sequence reads: CASRQQGAGEKLFF. DNA for the CDR3: TGTGCCAGCAGACAACAGGGGGCCGGCGAAAAACTGTTTTTT. The chain recombines TRBV6-5 with TRBJ1-4, with 9 bases matching TRBD1. V was clipped by 6 bases and J by 8 bases; unmatched bases: 7. This CDR3 is 14 amino acids long. The germline gives CDR1 MNHEY, CDR2 SVGAGI.

The chain employs TRBV6-4 and TRBJ2-3; TRBD2 might be the D (5 bases). Germline CDR1 is MRHNA and CDR2 is SNTAGT. This CDR3 comprises 14 residues. V lost 1 base to trimming and J lost 1 base, with 6 bases between them. DNA for the CDR3: TGTGCCAGCAGTGACTTCGGGGGCACAGATACGCAGTATTTT. Translating gives CASSDFGGTDTQYF.

This clone was detected once. The V and J genes are TRBV15 and TRBJ1-4, with 9 bases aligning to TRBD1. V lost 1 base and J lost 6; bases outside the gene matches: 6. Germline V gives CDR1 LNHNV, CDR2 YYDKDF (reference sequence). This CDR3 is built from 16 residues. CDR3 sequence: CATSRGDGTGHEKLFF. The CDR3 coding sequence is TGTGCCACCAGCAGAGGGGACGGGACAGGGCATGAAAAACTGTTTTTT.

The V gene is TRBV25-1, the J gene TRBJ1-5; 9 bases map to TRBD1. V shed 3 bases and J 6 bases; nucleotides not matched to a gene: 9. This CDR3 has 16 residues. Looked up from germline, CDR1 is MGHDK and CDR2 is SYGVNS. For the CDR3, the DNA is TGTGCCAGCAGTGAGCCCGGGACAGGGCGCGGTCAGCCCCAGCATTTT. It encodes CASSEPGTGRGQPQHF.

The CDR3 bases are TGTGCCAGCAGCTTAGTCGGGGGGGCAGGCAATGAGCAGTTCTTC. It specifies CASSLVGGAGNEQFF. This chain links TRBV7-6 with TRBJ2-1, with 8 bases that match TRBD2. The CDR3 has 15 residues. Per the germline V gene, CDR1 is SGHVS and CDR2 is FNYEAQ. With V trimmed by 1 base and J by 6 bases, 5 bases remained unmatched.

The gene calls are TRBV28 and TRBJ2-2, with a weak D call TRBD2 (6 bases). V was pared by 8 bases and J by 6 bases, with 10 bases between. The CDR3 is 12 amino acids. Per germline, CDR1 MDHEN and CDR2 SYDVKM. CDR3 region: CASAKRAGELFF. The CDR3 DNA reads TGTGCCAGCGCTAAGCGGGCCGGGGAGCTGTTTTTT.

The V and J genes are TRBV6-5 and TRBJ2-7; 9 bases line up with TRBD1. Germline V gives CDR1 MNHEY, CDR2 SVGAGI. J lost 2 bases, V lost 0 bases, and 2 bases had no gene match. The CDR3 covers 15 residues. The CDR3 protein is CASSYSGTGTYEQYF. CDR3 DNA sequence: TGTGCCAGCAGTTACTCAGGGACAGGGACCTACGAGCAGTACTTC.

J is TRBJ2-3 and V is TRBV5-4; D perhaps matches TRBD2 (6 bases). This CDR3 region has 16 residues. Germline CDR1 and CDR2: SGHNT and YYREEE (reference sequence). V lost 0 bases, J lost 0 bases, and 11 bases lay in between. CDR3 bases: TGTGCCAGCAGCTTGGCCGGGGGTTTGAGCACAGATACGCAGTATTTT. Protein sequence: CASSLAGGLSTDTQYF.

The gene calls are TRBV7-9 and TRBJ1-1; D call uncertain. The germline CDR1 and CDR2 sequences are SEHNR and FQNEAQ (reference sequence). The CDR3 contains 14 residues. Trimming removed 0 bases at V and 1 base at J, with 6 bases between. In nucleotides, the CDR3 is TGTGCCAGCAGCTTAGCTGGTAGGAACACTGAAGCTTTCTTT. This codes for CASSLAGRNTEAFF.

The CDR3 sequence is CASSPSPKLNTEAFF. CDR3 bases: TGTGCCAGCAGCCCCTCACCTAAATTGAACACTGAAGCTTTCTTT. The rearrangement links TRBV5-6 to TRBJ1-1; no reliable D call. The CDR3 is 15 residues long. Per germline, CDR1 SGHDT and CDR2 YYEEEE. Trimming took 4 bases from V and 0 from J, leaving 13 bases between them.

The chain recombines TRBV9 with TRBJ2-1; no definite D call. V was shortened by 0 bases and J by 0 bases, with 10 bases between the two germline ends. The CDR3 covers 16 residues. The germline V gene encodes CDR1 SGDLS and CDR2 YYNGEE. The CDR3 region has the DNA TGTGCCAGCAGCGTAGACGGTCTTCGCTCCTACAATGAGCAGTTCTTC. It is translated as CASSVDGLRSYNEQFF.

This chain joins TRBV19 and TRBJ1-1; TRBD1 agrees at 7 bases. V was pared by 6 bases and J by 4 bases, with 8 bases of the junction left unmatched. This CDR3 comprises 14 residues. Germline V gene data show CDR1 as LNHDA and CDR2 as SQIVND (reference sequence). The CDR3 loop is CASRETGLATEAFF. In DNA form, the CDR3 reads TGTGCCAGTAGAGAGACAGGGTTGGCCACTGAAGCTTTCTTT.

V gene TRBV5-1 combines with J gene TRBJ1-2, with D hard to call. V was shortened by 0 bases and J by 8 bases, with 17 bases between the two germline ends. The CDR3 has 15 amino acids. Germline V lookup: CDR1 SGHRS, CDR2 YFSETQ. The CDR3 DNA reads TGCGCCAGCAGCTTGGGTGGCAAGGAGCCCCGGGGCTACACCTTC. Translated: CASSLGGKEPRGYTF.

This clone was counted once. This chain connects TRBV7-2 to TRBJ2-1; 9 nucleotides align to TRBD1. The CDR3 consists of 15 residues. V dropped 5 bases and J dropped 1; count of bases not matched to a gene: 3. CDR1 SGHTA and CDR2 FQGNSA come from the germline V gene. The CDR3 loop reads CASSPGQGSYNEQFF. The CDR3, as DNA: TGTGCCAGCAGCCCGGGACAGGGTTCCTACAATGAGCAGTTCTTC.

The chain employs TRBV10-3 and TRBJ2-7, with a weak D call TRBD1 (7 bases). V gave up 4 bases and J gave up 1 base, with 14 bases separating them. The germline V gene has CDR1 ENHRY and CDR2 SYGVKD. The CDR3 is 15 residues long. The CDR3 sequence is CAISAGDRMSYEQYF. The CDR3 DNA is TGTGCCATCAGTGCGGGGGACAGAATGTCCTACGAGCAGTACTTC.

V and J are TRBV2 and TRBJ1-3; weak D call: TRBD1 (5 bases). The CDR3 sequence is 13 residues long. CDR1 is SNHLY and CDR2 is FYNNEI in the germline V gene. V lost 7 bases to trimming and J lost 2 bases, with 9 bases between them. Written as DNA, the CDR3 is TGTGCCAGCATTAGGGGCACTGGAAACACCATATATTTT. Translated, it gives CASIRGTGNTIYF.

This chain connects TRBV10-3 to TRBJ1-2; D gene ambiguous. In germline, CDR1 is ENHRY, CDR2 SYGVKD. The CDR3 runs 15 residues. Trimming removed 5 bases from V and 8 bases from J, with 21 bases in between. CDR3 residues: CAISPQVEVSGGYTF. The CDR3 coding sequence is TGTGCCATCAGTCCTCAGGTGGAGGTCTCTGGGGGCTACACCTTC.

The chain uses TRBV6-1 and TRBJ1-2; D gene unclear. V gave up 3 bases and J gave up 4 bases, with 6 bases separating them. CDR1 is MNHNS, CDR2 SASEGT, per germline. The CDR3 consists of 12 residues. CDR3 sequence reads: CASSDRRYGYTF. CDR3 in DNA: TGTGCCAGCAGTGACAGGCGCTATGGCTACACCTTC.

This chain connects TRBV19 to TRBJ2-5; 8 bases match TRBD2. V lost 5 bases, J lost 6 bases, and 11 bases stayed unmatched. This CDR3 has 15 amino acids. Germline-derived CDR1 and CDR2 are LNHDA and SQIVND (reference sequence). The CDR3 sequence is CASSGGTSDIQTQYF. CDR3 DNA sequence: TGTGCCAGTAGTGGTGGGACTAGTGACATCCAGACCCAGTACTTC.

The genes are TRBV2 and TRBJ2-1; a weak D match, TRBD2 (7 bases). Germline-derived CDR1 and CDR2 are SNHLY and FYNNEI. The germline V and J ends were trimmed by 8 bases and 3 bases, with 14 bases remaining between them. CDR3 length equals 14 residues. The CDR3 reads CASGAGAVYNEQFF. DNA of the CDR3: TGTGCCAGCGGGGCGGGGGCCGTCTACAATGAGCAGTTCTTC. The full variable domain, completed using reference TRBV2 and TRBJ2-1, is EPEVTQTPSHQVTQMGQEVILRCVPISNHLYFYWYRQILGQKVEFLVSFYNNEISEKSEIFDDQFSVERPDGSNFTLKIRSTKLEDSAMYFCASGAGAVYNEQFFGPGTRLTVL.

The chain links TRBV6-5 to TRBJ1-3, with a possible D match to TRBD1 (6 bases). CDR3 size: 15 residues. The V gene lost 5 bases and the J gene lost 0 bases, with 11 bases spanning the gap. Germline CDR1 and CDR2: MNHEY and SVGAGI. CDR3: CASSTLRGSGNTIYF. The CDR3 DNA sequence: TGTGCCAGCAGTACCCTCAGGGGCTCTGGAAACACCATATATTTT.

This clone was picked up one time. V is TRBV2 and J is TRBJ2-7; 8 bases line up with TRBD1. V gave up 7 bases and J gave up 7 bases; unmatched junction bases: 9. This CDR3 has 13 residues. The germline V gene encodes CDR1 SNHLY and CDR2 FYNNEI. The CDR3 protein is CASTGGAPWEQYF. CDR3 DNA sequence: TGTGCCAGCACAGGGGGCGCTCCCTGGGAGCAGTACTTC.

V and J are TRBV16 and TRBJ2-5; D gene ambiguous. The CDR3 extends over 12 amino acids. Trimming removed 0 bases at V and 8 bases at J, with 7 bases between. The germline gives CDR1 KGHSY, CDR2 FQNENV. The CDR3 DNA reads as TGTGCCAGCAGCCAATCGCGCAATACCCAGTACTTC. Residues: CASSQSRNTQYF.

V is TRBV7-9 and J is TRBJ1-1; 8 positions agree with TRBD1. Trimming at V came to 6 bases and at J to 8 bases, leaving 8 bases not matched to a gene. The CDR3 sequence is 13 residues long. The germline V gene encodes CDR1 SEHNR and CDR2 FQNEAQ (reference sequence). Here the CDR3 reads CASRPPGGAEAFF. The CDR3 coding sequence is TGTGCCAGCAGACCCCCAGGGGGCGCGGAAGCTTTCTTT.

The chain recombines TRBV29-1 with TRBJ2-6, with a weak D call TRBD2 (5 bases). This CDR3 is 17 amino acids long. Per germline, CDR1 SQVTM and CDR2 ANQGSEA. Trimming pared 2 bases from V and 0 bases from J, leaving 14 bases between. CDR3: CSVEIGKTDSGANVLTF. The CDR3 nucleotides are TGCAGCGTTGAAATCGGGAAAACGGACTCTGGGGCCAACGTCCTGACTTTC.

This chain links TRBV6-6 with TRBJ1-1; a possible D gene is TRBD1 (5 bases). Trimming shortened V by 6 bases and J by 4 bases, and 12 bases separated the two germline ends. CDR1 is MNHNY and CDR2 is SVGAGI in the germline V gene (reference sequence). The length of the CDR3 is 13 residues. CDR3 residues: CASSVTGGTEAFF. CDR3 sequence (DNA): TGTGCCAGCAGCGTAACGGGGGGCACTGAAGCTTTCTTT.

This chain connects TRBV6-1 to TRBJ1-3, with 8 bases that match TRBD1. The junction had 1 base not matched to a gene; V was cut back by 7 bases and J by 2 bases. Germline loops: CDR1 MNHNS, CDR2 SASEGT. The CDR3 is 13 amino acids. CDR3 amino acids: CASTGGPGNTIYF. The CDR3 nucleotides read TGTGCCAGCACAGGGGGCCCTGGAAACACCATATATTTT.